Described below is a single TCR beta chain sequence and its context. PCR employed 60 Vbeta and 13 Jbeta primers. Measured with immunoSEQ multiplex PCR; TCRdb has only the in-frame clones, and not every one. The data show about 130,000 clones, 70% to 75% seen once. This record belongs to a study of cytomegalovirus exposure and HLA in healthy donors. CDR1 LNHDA and CDR2 SQIVND come from the germline V gene (reference sequence). Trimming pared 1 base from V and 7 bases from J, leaving 11 bases between. The CDR3 is made up of 13 amino acids. This TCR was sampled from a woman in her 40s in good health and CMV-seropositive. The sample comprised PBMCs. The rearrangement links TRBV19 to TRBJ2-7, with a tentative D call TRBD1 (5 bases). The DNA of the CDR3 is TGTGCCAGTAGTATAGGGGGCGGACGGGAGCAGTACTTC. Translated, it gives CASSIGGGREQYF.